This TCR beta chain was obtained from a study of blood T cell repertoires in COVID-19. Looking at the study overall: Specimens from acute and convalescent COVID-19 originated in the United States, Italy and Spain. PBMCs, B-cell-depleted T cells, or T cells provided the cDNA or gDNA that made up the material.

Original handling: Quantification of nucleated cells was approximated via reference gene primer amplification. Produced via immunoSEQ multiplex PCR; TCRdb's table is partial and in-frame only. V and J calls plus clone size are reproduced from that table; the DNA served to infer D and trimming. This table has about 530,000 clones, about 89% appearing once. A Seattle source enrolled patients during active infection and followed them longitudinally. The TCR comes from a woman aged 50 to 65 with COVID-19, enrolled during active disease. Sequences were obtained from peripheral blood.

CDR3 bases: TGTGCCAGCAGAAACCCAGGGGTCACCGTCTATGGCTACACCTTC. Its translation: CASRNPGVTVYGYTF. The genes are TRBV6-5 and TRBJ1-2, with D possibly being TRBD1 (6 bases). The V gene lost 6 bases and the J gene lost 4 bases, with 18 bases spanning the gap. This CDR3 contains 15 residues. Germline V gene data show CDR1 as MNHEY and CDR2 as SVGAGI.